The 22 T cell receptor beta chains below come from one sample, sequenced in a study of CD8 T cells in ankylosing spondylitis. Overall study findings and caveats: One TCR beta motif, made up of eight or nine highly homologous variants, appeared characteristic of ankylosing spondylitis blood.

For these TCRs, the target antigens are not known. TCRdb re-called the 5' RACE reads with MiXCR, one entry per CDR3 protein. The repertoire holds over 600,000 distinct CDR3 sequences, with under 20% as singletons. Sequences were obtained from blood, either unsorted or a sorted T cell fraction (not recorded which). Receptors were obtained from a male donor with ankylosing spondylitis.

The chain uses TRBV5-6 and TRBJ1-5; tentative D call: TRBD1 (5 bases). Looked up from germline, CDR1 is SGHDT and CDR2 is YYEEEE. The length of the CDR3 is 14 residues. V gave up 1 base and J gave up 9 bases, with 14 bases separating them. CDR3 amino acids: CASSLIGTRGPQHF. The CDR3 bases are TGTGCCAGCAGCTTGATAGGGACCCGGGGGCCCCAGCATTTT.

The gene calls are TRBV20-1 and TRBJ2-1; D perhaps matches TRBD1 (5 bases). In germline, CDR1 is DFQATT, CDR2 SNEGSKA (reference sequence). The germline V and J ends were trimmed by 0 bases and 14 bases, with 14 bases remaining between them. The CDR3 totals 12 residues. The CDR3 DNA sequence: TGCAGTGCTAGAGATCCACAGGTCTCGGAGTTCTTC. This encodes CSARDPQVSEFF.

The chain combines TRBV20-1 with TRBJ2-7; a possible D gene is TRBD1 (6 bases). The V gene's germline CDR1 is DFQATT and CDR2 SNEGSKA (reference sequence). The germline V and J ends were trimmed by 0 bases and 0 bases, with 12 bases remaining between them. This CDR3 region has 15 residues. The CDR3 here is CSARDSGQISYEQYF. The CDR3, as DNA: TGCAGTGCTAGAGATTCTGGACAGATCTCCTACGAGCAGTACTTC.

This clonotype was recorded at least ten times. The CDR3 DNA sequence: TGTGCCAGCAGGGCCTCTGGAAACACCATATATTTT. Amino acid sequence: CASRASGNTIYF. This chain connects TRBV25-1 to TRBJ1-3; D is unclear. Germline CDR1 and CDR2: MGHDK and SYGVNS. CDR3 length equals 12 residues. V shed 6 bases and J shed 0 bases, with 3 bases lying between them.

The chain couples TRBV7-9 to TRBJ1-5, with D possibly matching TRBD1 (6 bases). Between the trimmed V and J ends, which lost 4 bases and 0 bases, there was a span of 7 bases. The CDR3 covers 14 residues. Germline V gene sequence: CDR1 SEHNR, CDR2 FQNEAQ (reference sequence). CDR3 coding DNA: TGTGCCAGCAGCTGGACAGATAGCAATCAGCCCCAGCATTTT. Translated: CASSWTDSNQPQHF.

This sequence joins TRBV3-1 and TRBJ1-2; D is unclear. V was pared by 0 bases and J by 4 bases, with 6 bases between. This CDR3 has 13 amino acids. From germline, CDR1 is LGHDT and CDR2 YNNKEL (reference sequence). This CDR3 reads CASSQEGIYGYTF. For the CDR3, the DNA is TGTGCCAGCAGCCAAGAAGGGATCTATGGCTACACCTTC. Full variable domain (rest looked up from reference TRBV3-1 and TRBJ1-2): DTAVSQTPKYLVTQMGNDKSIKCEQNLGHDTMYWYKQDSKKFLKIMFSYNNKELIINETVPNRFSPKSPDKAHLNLHINSLELGDSAVYFCASSQEGIYGYTFGSGTRLTVV.

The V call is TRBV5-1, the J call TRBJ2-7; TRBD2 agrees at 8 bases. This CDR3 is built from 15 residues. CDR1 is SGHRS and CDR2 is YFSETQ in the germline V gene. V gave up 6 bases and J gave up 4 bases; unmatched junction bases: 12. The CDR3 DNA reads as TGCGCCAGCACTCGGGGGGGGGCTAGCGCTTACGAGCAGTACTTC. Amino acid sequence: CASTRGGASAYEQYF.

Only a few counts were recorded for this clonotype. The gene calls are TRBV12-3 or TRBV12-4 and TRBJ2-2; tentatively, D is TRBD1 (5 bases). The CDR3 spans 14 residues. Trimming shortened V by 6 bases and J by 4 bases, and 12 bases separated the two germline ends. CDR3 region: CASRYQGFTGELFF. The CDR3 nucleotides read TGTGCCAGCAGGTATCAGGGTTTCACCGGGGAGCTGTTTTTT.

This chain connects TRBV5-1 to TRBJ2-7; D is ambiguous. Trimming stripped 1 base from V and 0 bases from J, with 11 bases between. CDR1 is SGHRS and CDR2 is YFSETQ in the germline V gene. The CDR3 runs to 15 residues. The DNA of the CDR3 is TGCGCCAGCAGCTTGAGAACTTTTAGCTCCTACGAGCAGTACTTC. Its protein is CASSLRTFSSYEQYF.

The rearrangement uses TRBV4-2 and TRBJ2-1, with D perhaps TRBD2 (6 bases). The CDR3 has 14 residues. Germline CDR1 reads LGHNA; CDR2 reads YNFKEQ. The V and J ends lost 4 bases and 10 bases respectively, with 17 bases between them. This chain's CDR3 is CASSLMGGSGEQFF. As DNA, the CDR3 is TGTGCCAGCAGCCTGATGGGGGGATCTGGGGAGCAGTTCTTC.

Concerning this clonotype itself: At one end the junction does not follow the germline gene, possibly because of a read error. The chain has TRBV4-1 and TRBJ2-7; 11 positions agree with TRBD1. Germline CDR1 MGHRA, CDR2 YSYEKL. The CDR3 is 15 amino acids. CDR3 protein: CASRQGGQGAYEQYF. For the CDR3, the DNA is TGCGCCAGCAGACAAGGGGGACAGGGGGCCTACGAGCAGTACTTC.

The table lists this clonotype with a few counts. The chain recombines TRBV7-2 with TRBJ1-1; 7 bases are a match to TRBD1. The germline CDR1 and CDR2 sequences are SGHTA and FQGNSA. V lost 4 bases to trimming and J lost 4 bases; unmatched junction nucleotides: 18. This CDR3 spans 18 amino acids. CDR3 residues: CASSSAYDRAFAGTEAFF. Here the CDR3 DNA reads TGTGCCAGCAGCTCAGCGTACGACAGGGCCTTCGCCGGCACTGAAGCTTTCTTT.

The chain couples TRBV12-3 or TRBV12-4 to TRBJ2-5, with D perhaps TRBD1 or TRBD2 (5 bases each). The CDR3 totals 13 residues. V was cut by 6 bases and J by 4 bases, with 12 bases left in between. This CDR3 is CASRAGTPETQYF. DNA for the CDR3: TGTGCCAGCAGAGCCGGGACCCCAGAGACCCAGTACTTC.

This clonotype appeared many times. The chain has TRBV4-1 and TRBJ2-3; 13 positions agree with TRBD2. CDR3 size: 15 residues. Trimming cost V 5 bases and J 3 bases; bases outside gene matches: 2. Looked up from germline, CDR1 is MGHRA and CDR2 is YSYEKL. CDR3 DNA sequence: TGCGCCAGCAGCATACTAGCGGGGGGGACAGATACGCAGTATTTT. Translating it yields CASSILAGGTDTQYF.

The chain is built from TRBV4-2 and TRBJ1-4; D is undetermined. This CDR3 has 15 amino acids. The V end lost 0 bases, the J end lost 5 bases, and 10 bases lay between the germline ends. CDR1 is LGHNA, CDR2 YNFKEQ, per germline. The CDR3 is CASSQDRHKNEKLFF. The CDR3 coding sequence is TGTGCCAGCAGCCAAGATCGACACAAGAATGAAAAACTGTTTTTT.

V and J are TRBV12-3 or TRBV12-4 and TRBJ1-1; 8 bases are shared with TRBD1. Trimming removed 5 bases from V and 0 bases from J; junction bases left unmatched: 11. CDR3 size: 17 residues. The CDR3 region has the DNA TGTGCCAGCAGTACTCGGGGGACAGGCGTCATGAACACTGAAGCTTTCTTT. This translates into CASSTRGTGVMNTEAFF.

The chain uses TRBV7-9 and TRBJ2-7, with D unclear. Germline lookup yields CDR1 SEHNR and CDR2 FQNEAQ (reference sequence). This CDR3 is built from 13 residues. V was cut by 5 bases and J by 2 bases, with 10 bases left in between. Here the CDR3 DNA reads TGTGCCAGCAGCCCGGTGGGAACCTACGAGCAGTACTTC. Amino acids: CASSPVGTYEQYF.

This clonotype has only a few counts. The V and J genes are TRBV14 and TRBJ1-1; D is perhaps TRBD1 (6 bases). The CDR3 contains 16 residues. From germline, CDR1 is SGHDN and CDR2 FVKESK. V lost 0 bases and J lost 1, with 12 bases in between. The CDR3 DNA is TGTGCCAGCAGCCAAGAGAGGATCAGGGGGAACACTGAAGCTTTCTTT. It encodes CASSQERIRGNTEAFF.

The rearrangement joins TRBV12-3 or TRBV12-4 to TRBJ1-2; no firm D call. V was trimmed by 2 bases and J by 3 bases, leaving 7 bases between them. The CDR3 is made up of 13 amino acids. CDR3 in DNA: TGTGCCAGCAGTTTAACTCTGGACTATGGCTACACCTTC. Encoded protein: CASSLTLDYGYTF.

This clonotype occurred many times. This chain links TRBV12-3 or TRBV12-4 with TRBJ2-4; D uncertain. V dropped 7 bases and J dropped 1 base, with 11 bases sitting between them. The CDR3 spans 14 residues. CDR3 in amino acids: CASNRPGAKNIQYF. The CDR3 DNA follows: TGTGCCAGCAACCGTCCCGGGGCCAAAAACATTCAGTACTTC.

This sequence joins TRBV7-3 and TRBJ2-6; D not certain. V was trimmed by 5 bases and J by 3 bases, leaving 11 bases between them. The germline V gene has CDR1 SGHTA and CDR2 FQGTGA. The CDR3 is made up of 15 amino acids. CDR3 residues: CASSPLELGANVLTF. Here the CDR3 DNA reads TGTGCCAGCAGCCCCCTGGAACTTGGGGCCAACGTCCTGACTTTC. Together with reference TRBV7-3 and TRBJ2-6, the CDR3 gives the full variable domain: GAGVSQTPSNKVTEKGKYVELRCDPISGHTALYWYRQSLGQGPEFLIYFQGTGAADDSGLPNDRFFAVRPEGSVSTLKIQRTERGDSAVYLCASSPLELGANVLTFGAGSRLTVL.

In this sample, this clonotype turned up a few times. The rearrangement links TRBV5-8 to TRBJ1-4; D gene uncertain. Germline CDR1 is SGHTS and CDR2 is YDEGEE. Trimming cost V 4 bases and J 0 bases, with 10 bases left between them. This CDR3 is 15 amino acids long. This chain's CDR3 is CASSRGGATNEKLFF. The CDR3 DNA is TGTGCCAGCAGCCGCGGCGGTGCAACTAATGAAAAACTGTTTTTT.